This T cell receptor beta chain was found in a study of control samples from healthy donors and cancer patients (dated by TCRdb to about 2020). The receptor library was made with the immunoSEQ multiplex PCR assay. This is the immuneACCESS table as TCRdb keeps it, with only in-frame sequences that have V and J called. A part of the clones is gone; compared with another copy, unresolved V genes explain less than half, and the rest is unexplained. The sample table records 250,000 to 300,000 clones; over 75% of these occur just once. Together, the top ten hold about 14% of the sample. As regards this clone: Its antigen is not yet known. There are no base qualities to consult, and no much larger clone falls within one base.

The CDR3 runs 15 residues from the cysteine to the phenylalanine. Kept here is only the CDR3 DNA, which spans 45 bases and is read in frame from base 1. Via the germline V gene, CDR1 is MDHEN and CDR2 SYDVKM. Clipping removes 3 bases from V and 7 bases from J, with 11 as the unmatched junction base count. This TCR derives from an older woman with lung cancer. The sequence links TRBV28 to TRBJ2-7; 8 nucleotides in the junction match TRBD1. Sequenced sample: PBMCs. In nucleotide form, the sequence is TGTGCCAGCAGTTTGAGGGGACAGGCCCTCGGGGAGCAGTACTTC. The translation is CASSLRGQALGEQYF.